Sequencing of this T cell receptor (beta chain) was carried out in a study of cytomegalovirus exposure and HLA in healthy donors. Sequencing was performed with immunoSEQ multiplex PCR; in TCRdb, only in-frame clones are kept and a portion is missing. The repertoire holds 60,000 to 75,000 clones, with approximately 96% as singletons. Unmatched junction bases numbered 2, after V lost 3 bases and J lost 6 bases. Germline-derived CDR1 and CDR2 are SQVTM and ANQGSEA. The CDR3 has 13 amino acids. Source material: PBMCs. The receptor was derived from a man aged 18 to 30 in good health and CMV-seronegative. The chain links TRBV29-1 to TRBJ2-1, with 10 bases aligning to TRBD1. The CDR3 is CSVETGGLNEQFF. The DNA for the CDR3 is TGCAGCGTTGAGACAGGGGGCCTCAATGAGCAGTTCTTC.